This T cell receptor (beta chain) emerged from a study of T cell responses to AZD1222 COVID-19 vaccine. TCRdb's copy holds only in-frame clones and misses some; the assay was immunoSEQ multiplex PCR. The sample includes more than 80,000 clones, approximately 83% of them seen just once. The TCR was taken from an adult who received the AZD1222 COVID-19 vaccine. This specimen consisted of peripheral blood, obtained 28 days after the second AZD1222 dose.

The CDR3 sequence: CASKPAGKDEQYF. As DNA, the CDR3 is TGTGCCAGCAAGCCAGCGGGGAAAGACGAGCAGTACTTC. The chain carries TRBV28 and TRBJ2-7, with TRBD2 matching 7 bases. The V gene's germline CDR1 is MDHEN and CDR2 SYDVKM. J lost 5 bases, V lost 7 bases, and 8 bases had no gene match. The CDR3 is 13 residues long.